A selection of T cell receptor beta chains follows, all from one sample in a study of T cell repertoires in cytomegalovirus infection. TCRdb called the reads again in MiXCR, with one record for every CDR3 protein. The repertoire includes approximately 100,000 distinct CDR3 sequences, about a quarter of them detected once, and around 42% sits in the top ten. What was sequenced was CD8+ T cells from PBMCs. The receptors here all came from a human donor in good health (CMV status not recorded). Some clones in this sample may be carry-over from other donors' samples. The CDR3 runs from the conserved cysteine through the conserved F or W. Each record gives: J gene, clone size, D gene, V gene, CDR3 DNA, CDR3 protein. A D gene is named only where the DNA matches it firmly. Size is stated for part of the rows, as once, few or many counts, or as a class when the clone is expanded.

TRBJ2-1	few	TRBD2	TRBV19	TGTGCCAGTAGCCCCGGGACTAGCTTCCATGAGCAGTTCTTC	CASSPGTSFHEQFF
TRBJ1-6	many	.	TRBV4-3	TGCGCCAGCAGCCAAGATCGGGGCCTAACGAATTCACCCCTCCACTTT	CASSQDRGLTNSPLHF
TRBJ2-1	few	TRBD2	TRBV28	TGTGCCAGCATACAACTAGCGGGGGGGATAAATGAGCAGTTCTTC	CASIQLAGGINEQFF
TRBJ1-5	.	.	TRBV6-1	TGTGCCAGCAGTGAAGGCAGGTATAGCAATCAGCCCCAGCATTTT	CASSEGRYSNQPQHF
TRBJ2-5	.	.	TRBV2	TGTGCCAGCAGTGATCCGAGACAGGACCAAGAGACCCAGTACTTC	CASSDPRQDQETQYF
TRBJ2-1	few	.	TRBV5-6	TGTGCCAGCAGCGACGACACCCCCGGGCCCTACAATGAGCAGTTCTTC	CASSDDTPGPYNEQFF
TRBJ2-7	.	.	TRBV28	TGTGCCAGCAGCGAGGGGGGCCGACCGTACGAGCAGTACTTC	CASSEGGRPYEQYF
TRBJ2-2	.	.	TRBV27	TGTGCCAGCAGTTTAGGACTTCGCTTGAACACCGGGGAGCTGTTTTTT	CASSLGLRLNTGELFF
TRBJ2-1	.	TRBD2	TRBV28	TGTGCCAGCAGTTTGGTGGTAGCGGGCAATGAGCAGTTCTTC	CASSLVVAGNEQFF
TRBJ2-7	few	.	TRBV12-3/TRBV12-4	TGTGCCAGCAGTTTTTTCACAGGGAGGTACGAGCAGTACTTC	CASSFFTGRYEQYF
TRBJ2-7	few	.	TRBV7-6	TGTGCCAGCAGCTTAGATCACGGTTACGAGCAGTACTTC	CASSLDHGYEQYF
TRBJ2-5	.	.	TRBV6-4	TGTGCCAGCACCGATTTCTGGGGCGGGCAAGAGACCCAGTACTTC	CASTDFWGGQETQYF
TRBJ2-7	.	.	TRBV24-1	TGTGCCACCAGTGAGGGTCCTACCTACGAGCAGTACTTC	CATSEGPTYEQYF
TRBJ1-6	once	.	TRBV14	TGTGCCAGCAGCCCCTCCCGAGGGGTTTCACCCCTCCACTTT	CASSPSRGVSPLHF
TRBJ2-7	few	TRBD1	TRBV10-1	TGCGCCAGCAGTGAGACAGGGGCCTTATACGAGCAGTACTTC	CASSETGALYEQYF
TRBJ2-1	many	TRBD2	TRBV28	TGTGCCAGCAGTTTATTGGGGACTAGCGGGGGGACTCACAATGAGCAGTTCTTC	CASSLLGTSGGTHNEQFF
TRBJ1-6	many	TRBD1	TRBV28	TGTGCCAGCAGATTCCTCACAGGGGGCGCGACACCCCTCCACTTT	CASRFLTGGATPLHF
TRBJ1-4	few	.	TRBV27	TGTGCCAGCAGCCCACCGGGGGGGGGGCCTGAAAAACTGTTTTTT	CASSPPGGGPEKLFF
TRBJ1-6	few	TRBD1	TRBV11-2	TGTGCCAGCAGCCCCCAGACAGGGGGTAATTCACCCCTCCACTTT	CASSPQTGGNSPLHF
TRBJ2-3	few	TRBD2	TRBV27	TGTGCCAGCTCCGGGGAGAGCGGGGGGGCACCAAAGGAAGATACGCAGTATTTT	CASSGESGGAPKEDTQYF
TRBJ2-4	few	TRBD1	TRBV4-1	TGCGCCAGCAGCCAAGATACCGGACAGGGGGCCAAAAACATTCAGTACTTC	CASSQDTGQGAKNIQYF
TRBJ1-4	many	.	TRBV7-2	TGTGCCAGCAGCCCAAAGGAATGGTGGGATGCAACTAATGAAAAACTGTTTTTT	CASSPKEWWDATNEKLFF
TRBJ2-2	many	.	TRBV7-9	TGTGCCAGCAGCTTAGCCCGAGGAAACACCGGGGAGCTGTTTTTT	CASSLARGNTGELFF
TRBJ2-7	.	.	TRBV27	TGTGCCAGCAGTAGGGCAGGTTTCTACGAGCAGTACTTC	CASSRAGFYEQYF
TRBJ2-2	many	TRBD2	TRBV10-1	TGCGCCAGCAGTGAGCGCGAGCGGGAGTACACCGGGGAGCTGTTTTTT	CASSEREREYTGELFF
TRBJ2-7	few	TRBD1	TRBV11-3	TGTGCCAGCAAGTATTCCGGGACAGGGGGGGAAGAGCAGTACTTC	CASKYSGTGGEEQYF
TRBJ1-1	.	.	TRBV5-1	TGCGCCAGCAGCTCCGACACCTGGGGGAACACTGAAGCTTTCTTT	CASSSDTWGNTEAFF
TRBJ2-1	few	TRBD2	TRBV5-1	TGCGCCAGCAGCTTGAGCGGGGGGGTCAATGAGCAGTTCTTC	CASSLSGGVNEQFF
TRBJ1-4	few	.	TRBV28	TGTGCCAGCAGTTTCCTCGGACAGTCTAATGAAAAACTGTTTTTT	CASSFLGQSNEKLFF
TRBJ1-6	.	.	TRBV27	TGTGCCAGCAGTTTAGACTCGCCCCACCTCTATAATTCACCCCTCCACTTT	CASSLDSPHLYNSPLHF
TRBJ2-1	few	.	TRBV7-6	TGTGCCAGCAGCTTAGCTGGCGGGGTCAATGAGCAGTTCTTC	CASSLAGGVNEQFF
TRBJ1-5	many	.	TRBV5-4	TGTGCCAGCAGCTTGTCCGGGAATCAGCCCCAGCATTTT	CASSLSGNQPQHF
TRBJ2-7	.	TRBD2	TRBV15	TGTGCCACCAGCAGAGATTCACTAGCGGGAATCGAGCAGTACTTC	CATSRDSLAGIEQYF
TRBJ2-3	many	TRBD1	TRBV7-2	TGTGCCAGCAGCACCTACAGGGGGACCACAGATACGCAGTATTTT	CASSTYRGTTDTQYF
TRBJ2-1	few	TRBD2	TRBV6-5	TGTGCCAGCAGTACCCCTCTGACTAGCGGGGGTAACAATGAGCAGTTCTTC	CASSTPLTSGGNNEQFF
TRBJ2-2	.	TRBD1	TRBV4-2	TGTGCCAGCAGCCACGAAACAGGGGTCACCGGGGAGCTGTTTTTT	CASSHETGVTGELFF
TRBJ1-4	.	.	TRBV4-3	TGCGCCAGCAGCCAAGAACCGGATTCTAATGAAAAACTGTTTTTT	CASSQEPDSNEKLFF
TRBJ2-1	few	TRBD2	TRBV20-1	TGCAGTGCTCAACCGGGACTAGCGGGAGCAGGTGAGCAGTTCTTC	CSAQPGLAGAGEQFF
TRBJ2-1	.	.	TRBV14	TGTGCCAGCAGCCAATATTCGGACTACAATGAGCAGTTCTTC	CASSQYSDYNEQFF
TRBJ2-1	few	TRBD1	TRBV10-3	TGTGCCATCAGTGGGCAGCCGGGACAGGAGCAGTTCTTC	CAISGQPGQEQFF
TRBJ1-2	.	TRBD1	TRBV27	TGTGCCAGCAGTCCTGGGACAGCTCGCTATGGCTACACCTTC	CASSPGTARYGYTF
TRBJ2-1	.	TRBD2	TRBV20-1	TGCAGTGCTCAAACATCGGGAGGGCTAGGCGATGAGCAGTTCTTC	CSAQTSGGLGDEQFF
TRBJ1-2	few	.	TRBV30	TGTGCCTGGAGTGCAGGAGTGAACTATGGCTACACCTTC	CAWSAGVNYGYTF
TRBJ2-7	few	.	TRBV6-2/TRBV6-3	TGTGCCAGCACTCCGGACATCGCCTACGAGCAGTACTTC	CASTPDIAYEQYF
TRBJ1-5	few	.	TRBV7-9	TGTGCCAGCAGCTTCTCAGGGGAAGGAAGCAATCAGCCCCAGCATTTT	CASSFSGEGSNQPQHF
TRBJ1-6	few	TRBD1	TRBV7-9	TGTGCCAGCAGCCCATCAGGACAGGGCTATAATTCACCCCTCCACTTT	CASSPSGQGYNSPLHF
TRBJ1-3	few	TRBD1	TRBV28	TGTGCCAGCAGCTTCTTTCAGGACAGGGCCCTGGGTGGAAACACCATATATTTT	CASSFFQDRALGGNTIYF
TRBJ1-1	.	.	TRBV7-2	TGTGCCAGCAGTTCCCAGGTTGGCGACACTGAAGCTTTCTTT	CASSSQVGDTEAFF
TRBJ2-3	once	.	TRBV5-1	TGCGCCAGCAGCTTTATCAACCCGTCGAGAGCTGATACGCAGTATTTT	CASSFINPSRADTQYF
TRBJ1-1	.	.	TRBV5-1	TGCGCCAGCAGCTCGGGGTTGACTGAAGCTTACTTT	CASSSGLTEAYF
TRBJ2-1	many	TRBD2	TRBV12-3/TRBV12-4	TGTGCCAGCAGGCCCGGACTAGCGGGAGGGCCGTCCGATGAGCAGTTCTTC	CASRPGLAGGPSDEQFF
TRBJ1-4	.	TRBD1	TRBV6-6	TGTGCCAGCAGTCTTCGCCGGGACAGGGAGGAAAAACTGTTTTTT	CASSLRRDREEKLFF
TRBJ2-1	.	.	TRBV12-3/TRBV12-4	TGTGCCAGCAGTTGGCAGGGTAACAATGAGCAGTTCTTC	CASSWQGNNEQFF
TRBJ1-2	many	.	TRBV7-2	TGTGCCAGCAGCCCGGGCCTTAACTATGGCTACACCTTC	CASSPGLNYGYTF
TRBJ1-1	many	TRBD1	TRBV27	TGTGCCAGCAGCGGGACAGGGGGCTTGATCACTGAAGCTTTCTTT	CASSGTGGLITEAFF
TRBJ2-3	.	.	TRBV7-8	TGTGCCAGCAGCCGGCTAGGCGGCTCACTTACAGATACGCAGTATTTT	CASSRLGGSLTDTQYF
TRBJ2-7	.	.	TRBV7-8	TGTGCCAGCAGCTTGGACAGTTTGGCCTACGAGCAGTACTTC	CASSLDSLAYEQYF
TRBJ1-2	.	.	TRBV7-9	TGTGCCAGCAGCCCGACTGGGAGGGAACCCTATGGCTACACCTTC	CASSPTGREPYGYTF
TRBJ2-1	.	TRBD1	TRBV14	TGTGCCAGCAGCCAACCGCCGGGACAGGGGTGGAATGAGCAGTTCTTC	CASSQPPGQGWNEQFF